This is a list of T cell receptor beta chains from one sample in a study of T-cell memory formation after mild COVID-19. TCRdb re-called the 5' RACE reads with MiXCR, one entry per CDR3 protein. The sample holds hundreds of thousands of distinct CDR3 sequences; roughly 18% are singletons and the top ten take around an eighth. Sequencing was performed on PBMCs or a T cell subset sorted from them (not recorded which). Receptor source: an adult woman who had mild COVID-19 (a few samples of this study predate the infection). Cell type and time point are not known. Both conserved end residues are part of each CDR3. D genes are given only for firm matches. Not every row has a clone size; where given, it reads once, few, many or a size class.

V	size	J	D	DNA	CDR3
TRBV7-8	few	TRBJ2-1	-	TGTGCCAGCAGCTTAGGCCGCCACAATGAGCAGTTCTTC	CASSLGRHNEQFF
TRBV7-3	-	TRBJ2-2	-	TGTGCCAGCAGCCTCCTACTCGACGGGGAGCTGTTTTTT	CASSLLLDGELFF
TRBV6-5	few	TRBJ1-4	-	TGTGCCAGCAGTAAAGGGGACATAGAAAAACTGTTTTTT	CASSKGDIEKLFF
TRBV20-1	-	TRBJ2-3	-	TGCAGTGCCTCCTATGAGACGGATACGCAGTATTTT	CSASYETDTQYF
TRBV20-1	-	TRBJ1-2	-	TGCAGTGCTAGAGATATGGCGTCTAACTATGGCTACACCTTC	CSARDMASNYGYTF
TRBV12-5	few	TRBJ2-7	TRBD2	TGTGCTAGTGCCCTAGGACTAGCGGGGAAGTCCTCCTACGAGCAGTACTTC	CASALGLAGKSSYEQYF
TRBV20-1	-	TRBJ2-1	-	TGCAGTGCTAGAGATGTGGGGGTAGAGCAGTTCTTC	CSARDVGVEQFF
TRBV12-3/TRBV12-4	few	TRBJ2-2	-	TGTGCCAGCGTGGCGCCCGATCGACCGGGCCCCGACGGGGAGCTGTTTTTT	CASVAPDRPGPDGELFF
TRBV7-2	-	TRBJ1-2	TRBD1	TGTGCCAGCGGACAGGGTTTTGGCTACACCTTC	CASGQGFGYTF
TRBV7-2	-	TRBJ2-1	-	TGTGCCAGCAGCTCTCGGACTGGACCCTCCTACAATGAGCAGTTCTTC	CASSSRTGPSYNEQFF
TRBV2	-	TRBJ2-2	-	TGTGCCAGCAGTGGGCCTGGGGGGAGTAATACCGGGGAGCTGTTTTTT	CASSGPGGSNTGELFF
TRBV18	-	TRBJ2-7	-	TGTGCCAGCTCACCACGACATGGGAGAGTAAACGAGCAGTACTTC	CASSPRHGRVNEQYF
TRBV14	-	TRBJ2-5	-	TGTGCCAGCAGCCAAGATCGGGTCCAAGAGACCCAGTACTTC	CASSQDRVQETQYF
TRBV5-1	many	TRBJ2-1	-	TGCGCCAGCAGCTTGGTGGGTTTAGTAGGAGATGAGCAGTTCTTC	CASSLVGLVGDEQFF
TRBV19	-	TRBJ2-7	-	TGTGCCAGTAGTATAGGGGCCCTTCCCTACGAGCAGTACTTC	CASSIGALPYEQYF